This T cell receptor beta chain was obtained from a study of regulatory T cells in long-lasting Graves disease. The germline V and J ends were trimmed by 0 bases and 1 base, with 7 bases remaining between them. Germline lookup yields CDR1 SGDLS and CDR2 YYNGEE. This CDR3 comprises 14 residues. This clonotype has more than one count but fewer than ten. Its cognate antigen is unknown. Arm-PCR with iRepertoire HTBI primers amplified the CDR3 regions for these TCR beta libraries. From the multiplex PCR reads, TCRdb called clonotypes with MiXCR, one entry per CDR3 protein. Seen here are hundreds of thousands of distinct CDR3 sequences, 25% to 30% observed once, and the top ten hold about 40%. Indicated time point: persistent/refractory GD, antithyroid drugs over 5 years with positive TRAb. TCR sequences were obtained from RNA taken from PBMCs. A blood draw put about 8.2 milliliters of peripheral blood into EDTA tubes.

Findings and limits, study-wide: Persistent Graves' patients showed a TCR diversity that was lower than that of newly diagnosed ones. Comparison showed that persistent patients shared more public clonotypes (about 2,700) than new patients (approximately 930).

V is TRBV9 and J is TRBJ1-1; D is unresolved. This clonotype originated in a female donor with Graves disease. The sample in question was peripheral blood mononuclear cells (PBMCs), obtained when the disease was refractory, from a patient treated with antithyroid drugs. The CDR3 loop is CASSVVGQNTEAFF. In DNA, the CDR3 is TGTGCCAGCAGCGTAGTAGGGCAGAACACTGAAGCTTTCTTT.